These 3 T cell receptor beta chains originate from one sample sequenced in a study of neurological immune-mediated disorders. TCRdb reanalysed the 5' RACE reads using MiXCR and keeps one entry per CDR3 protein. Of about 3,900 distinct CDR3 sequences listed, 32% are singletons. Source material: CD8+ T cells from blood. The receptors were gathered from a man between 45 and 60 years old with HTLV-1-associated myelopathy (HAM/TSP).

This clonotype rates as medium-sized. The chain combines TRBV12-3 or TRBV12-4 with TRBJ2-1; D possibly corresponds to TRBD2 (6 bases). This CDR3 region has 13 residues. The V end lost 5 bases, the J end lost 4 bases, and 9 bases lay between the germline ends. CDR3 nucleotides: TGTGCCAGCAGTACAGGAGGGTACAATGAGCAGTTCTTC. It specifies CASSTGGYNEQFF.

The chain recombines TRBV20-1 with TRBJ1-1; D is ambiguous. CDR3 length: 13 residues. Germline CDR1 and CDR2: DFQATT and SNEGSKA (reference sequence). V gave up 3 bases and J gave up 4 bases, with 12 bases separating them. The CDR3 DNA reads as TGCAGTGCTAGTATTGCTCAGGCCACTGAAGCTTTCTTT. Amino acid sequence: CSASIAQATEAFF.

In this sample, this clonotype turned up many times. The CDR3: CASSSSEGGEAFF. The CDR3 nucleotides are TGCGCCAGCAGCTCCTCAGAGGGGGGTGAAGCTTTCTTT. The J gene is TRBJ1-1, the V gene TRBV10-2; D perhaps matches TRBD1 (6 bases). CDR1 is WSHSY, CDR2 SAAADI, per germline. V was clipped by 6 bases and J by 7 bases, with 15 bases between them. The length of the CDR3 is 13 residues.